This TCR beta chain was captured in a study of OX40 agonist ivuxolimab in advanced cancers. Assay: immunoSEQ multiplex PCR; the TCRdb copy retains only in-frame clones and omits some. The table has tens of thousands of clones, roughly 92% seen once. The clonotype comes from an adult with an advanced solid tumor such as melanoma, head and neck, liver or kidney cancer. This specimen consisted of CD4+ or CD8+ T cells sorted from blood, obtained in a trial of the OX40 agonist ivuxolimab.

The CDR3 region has the DNA TGTGCCTGGAGTGTCCCGGGTCCGGGGGAGCAGTACTTC. It yields the protein CAWSVPGPGEQYF. This chain connects TRBV30 to TRBJ2-7, with D perhaps matching TRBD2 (5 bases). Deletions cut 0 bases from V and 7 bases from J, with 13 bases between. The CDR3 has 13 amino acids. CDR1 GTSNPN and CDR2 SVGIG come from the germline V gene (reference sequence).